This TCR beta chain was sequenced in a study of cytomegalovirus exposure and HLA in healthy donors. This clone was counted only a few times. Primers: 60 Vbeta forward and 13 Jbeta reverse. Profiling relied on immunoSEQ multiplex PCR, and the TCRdb table lists in-frame clones only, not all of them. Among about 120,000 clones listed, about 10% were seen once. The source is a young woman in good health and CMV-seropositive. Sequencing input: PBMCs.

The CDR3 sequence is CASRGTEEAFF. The CDR3 DNA reads as TGTGCCAGCAGGGGGACAGAAGAAGCTTTCTTT. This chain uses TRBV6-1 with TRBJ1-1; 7 nucleotides line up with TRBD1. Per the germline V gene, CDR1 is MNHNS and CDR2 is SASEGT. The CDR3 spans 11 residues. J was trimmed by 8 bases and V by 6 bases; bases with no gene match: 3.